The next 6 T cell receptor beta chains were all read from a single sample in a study of shared clonotypes between healthy human individuals. This table comes from immunoSEQ multiplex PCR, and its TCRdb copy is limited to in-frame clones, with some not included. Of 2 million to 2.5 million clones listed, over 85% are singletons. The sample was naive CD4+ T cells from PBMCs. Subset meaning: CD45RA+ positively selected. These receptors came from a man aged 18-30 years in good health. Some clones in this sample may be carry-over from other donors' samples.

The J gene is TRBJ2-3, the V gene TRBV10-1; 8 positions agree with TRBD2. This CDR3 contains 15 residues. Trimming at V came to 6 bases and at J to 1 base, leaving 6 bases not matched to a gene. Looked up from germline, CDR1 is WNHNN and CDR2 is SYGVQD (reference sequence). The chain's CDR3 is CASSPSGSGTDTQYF. The CDR3, as DNA: TGCGCCAGCAGCCCCAGCGGGAGCGGCACAGATACGCAGTATTTT.

This chain uses TRBV5-1 with TRBJ2-5; D might be TRBD2 (5 bases). From germline, CDR1 is SGHRS and CDR2 YFSETQ. This CDR3 spans 14 amino acids. The V gene lost 5 bases and the J gene lost 1 base, with 12 bases spanning the gap. DNA for the CDR3: TGCGCCAGCAGGATCAGGACTTTCCAAGAGACCCAGTACTTC. It codes for CASRIRTFQETQYF. Using reference TRBV5-1 and TRBJ2-5 for the parts outside the CDR3, the full variable domain is KAGVTQTPRYLIKTRGQQVTLSCSPISGHRSVSWYQQTPGQGLQFLFEYFSETQRNKGNFPGRFSGRQFSNSRSEMNVSTLELGDSALYLCASRIRTFQETQYFGPGTRLLVL.

The chain combines TRBV7-9 with TRBJ2-7; tentatively, D is TRBD2 (5 bases). V dropped 5 bases and J dropped 2 bases, with 13 bases sitting between them. The CDR3 length is 14 residues. Germline V gene lookup returns CDR1 SEHNR and CDR2 FQNEAQ (reference sequence). The CDR3 is CASSKEATTYEQYF. Written as DNA, the CDR3 is TGTGCCAGCAGCAAGGAGGCGACCACCTACGAGCAGTACTTC.

DNA of the CDR3: TGCAGCGTTGTTCTGGTGGCAGGCTCTGGAAACACCATATATTTT. Protein product: CSVVLVAGSGNTIYF. The chain employs TRBV29-1 and TRBJ1-3; D call uncertain. Germline assignment: CDR1 SQVTM and CDR2 ANQGSEA. This CDR3 is 15 amino acids long. V was pared by 4 bases and J by 0 bases, with 13 bases between. The full variable domain, in which reference TRBV29-1 and TRBJ1-3 provide the parts outside the CDR3, is SAVISQKPSRDICQRGTSLTIQCQVDSQVTMMFWYRQQPGQSLTLIATANQGSEATYESGFVIDKFPISRPNLTFSTLTVSNMSPEDSSIYLCSVVLVAGSGNTIYFGEGSWLTVV.

This clone was picked up a small number of times. Other DNA sequences in this sample translate to the same CDR3. This rearrangement joins TRBV5-1 to TRBJ2-5, with unresolved D. The CDR3 length is 12 residues. The V end was cut by 2 bases, the J end by 5 bases, with 7 bases between. CDR1 is SGHRS, CDR2 YFSETQ, per germline. The CDR3 bases are TGCGCCAGCAGCTTTCCCGGGGAGACCCAGTACTTC. Translated, it gives CASSFPGETQYF.

V and J are TRBV28 and TRBJ2-5, with D uncertain. The germline gives CDR1 MDHEN, CDR2 SYDVKM. The length of the CDR3 is 13 residues. Deletions cut 2 bases from V and 7 bases from J, with 11 bases between. The CDR3 is CASSLPATRTQYF. As DNA, the CDR3 is TGTGCCAGCAGTTTACCAGCGACTCGGACCCAGTACTTC.